The 21 T cell receptor beta chains presented below share a single source sample, sequenced in a study of shared clonotypes between healthy human individuals. It was CD45RO-negative cells, positively selected for CCR7, that made up naive CD8 cells, with terminally differentiated effector memory CD45RA+ cells excluded. The table came from immunoSEQ multiplex PCR; TCRdb's copy has only in-frame clones and leaves some out. The table records about 2,200,000 clones, approximately 94% of them present only once. The sample comprised naive CD8+ T cells from PBMCs. The receptors derive from a young man in good health. Some clones in this sample may be carry-over from other donors' samples.

This clone showed up just once. The chain links TRBV27 to TRBJ2-7; D gene unclear. The CDR3 loop spans 16 amino acids. V was shortened by 0 bases and J by 3 bases, with 15 bases between the two germline ends. Germline CDR1 and CDR2: MNHEY and SMNVEV (reference sequence). The CDR3 loop reads CASSLSGPTGNYEQYF. In nucleotides, the CDR3 is TGTGCCAGCAGTTTATCCGGCCCGACTGGAAACTACGAGCAGTACTTC.

CDR3 in amino acids: CASSSPRRGLDYEQYF. The CDR3 region has the DNA TGTGCCAGCAGCTCCCCTCGACGAGGCCTAGACTACGAGCAGTACTTC. The V gene is TRBV7-2, the J gene TRBJ2-7; D uncertain. This CDR3 contains 16 residues. Germline lookup yields CDR1 SGHTA and CDR2 FQGNSA. V lost 4 bases and J lost 3, with 19 bases in between.

The chain joins TRBV19 to TRBJ2-1; D remains ambiguous. V shed 10 bases and J shed 9 bases, with 16 bases lying between them. CDR3 length equals 12 residues. CDR1 is LNHDA and CDR2 is SQIVND in the germline V gene (reference sequence). The CDR3 loop is CATKDPNVEQFF. In nucleotides, the CDR3 is TGTGCCACGAAGGACCCCAATGTTGAGCAGTTCTTC. The full variable domain, rest sourced from reference TRBV19 and TRBJ2-1, is DGGITQSPKYLFRKEGQNVTLSCEQNLNHDAMYWYRQDPGQGLRLIYYSQIVNDFQKGDIAEGYSVSREKKESFPLTVTSAQKNPTAFYLCATKDPNVEQFFGPGTRLTVL.

V and J are TRBV9 and TRBJ2-5, with D maybe TRBD1 (6 bases). Trimming removed 0 bases from V and 5 bases from J, with 14 bases in between. The CDR3 totals 15 residues. Germline CDR1 is SGDLS and CDR2 is YYNGEE. The CDR3 loop reads CASSVDREVGETQYF. CDR3 nucleotides: TGTGCCAGCAGCGTAGACAGGGAAGTAGGGGAGACCCAGTACTTC.

This chain connects TRBV5-4 to TRBJ1-2; D gene unclear. The CDR3 runs 16 residues. Trimming shortened V by 3 bases and J by 3 bases, and 18 bases separated the two germline ends. Germline loops: CDR1 SGHNT, CDR2 YYREEE (reference sequence). CDR3 nucleotide sequence: TGTGCCAGCAGCTCCAATCTTGAGGGCGCAGACTATGGCTACACCTTC. Amino acid sequence: CASSSNLEGADYGYTF.

J is TRBJ1-2 and V is TRBV7-9, with D hard to call. The CDR3 is made up of 14 amino acids. Looked up from germline, CDR1 is SEHNR and CDR2 is FQNEAQ (reference sequence). Trimming shortened V by 2 bases and J by 0 bases, and 7 bases separated the two germline ends. The CDR3 is CASSLRQANYGYTF. CDR3 bases: TGTGCCAGCAGCTTAAGGCAGGCTAACTATGGCTACACCTTC.

The chain recombines TRBV27 with TRBJ1-4; TRBD1 is a possible D gene (6 bases). The CDR3 consists of 15 residues. Germline V gene lookup returns CDR1 MNHEY and CDR2 SMNVEV (reference sequence). Trimming removed 0 bases from V and 8 bases from J, with 13 bases in between. CDR3 protein: CASSLSIGGREKLFF. The CDR3 DNA is TGTGCCAGCAGTTTATCGATCGGGGGGCGGGAAAAACTGTTTTTT. The full variable domain, rest sourced from reference TRBV27 and TRBJ1-4, is EAQVTQNPRYLITVTGKKLTVTCSQNMNHEYMSWYRQDPGLGLRQIYYSMNVEVTDKGDVPEGYKVSRKEKRNFPLILESPSPNQTSLYFCASSLSIGGREKLFFGSGTQLSVL.

In its sample, this clone was seen once. The chain links TRBV28 to TRBJ2-4, with 8 bases fitting TRBD1. Trimming removed 5 bases from V and 2 bases from J; junction bases left unmatched: 5. In germline, CDR1 is MDHEN, CDR2 SYDVKM. CDR3 length equals 15 residues. The CDR3 reads CASSAGGSTKNIQYF. The CDR3 DNA follows: TGTGCCAGCAGTGCAGGGGGCTCAACCAAAAACATTCAGTACTTC.

This clone appeared a single time. The rearrangement joins TRBV7-9 to TRBJ2-3; D remains ambiguous. V dropped 6 bases and J dropped 6 bases, with 13 bases sitting between them. This CDR3 spans 13 amino acids. Germline V gene sequence: CDR1 SEHNR, CDR2 FQNEAQ (reference sequence). In DNA form, the CDR3 reads TGTGCCAGCAGTCACTCACTGTGGGATACGCAGTATTTT. Its protein is CASSHSLWDTQYF.

This chain uses TRBV5-6 with TRBJ1-1; 8 positions agree with TRBD1. Germline CDR1 is SGHDT and CDR2 is YYEEEE. Unmatched junction bases numbered 2, after V lost 4 bases and J lost 6 bases. The CDR3 covers 12 residues. The DNA of the CDR3 is TGTGCCAGCAGCGGGACAGGTCCTGAAGCTTTCTTT. It is translated as CASSGTGPEAFF.

This clone is a singleton in its sample. This chain uses TRBV7-9 with TRBJ1-2; D unresolved. Germline CDR1 SEHNR, CDR2 FQNEAQ (reference sequence). The CDR3 length is 14 residues. Trimming pared 0 bases from V and 5 bases from J, leaving 10 bases between. CDR3 nucleotides: TGTGCCAGCAGCTTAGCGCAAGTCAAGTATGGCTACACCTTC. Amino acids: CASSLAQVKYGYTF.

Notes on this clone: Other nucleotide sequences in the sample specify the same CDR3. J is TRBJ2-5 and V is TRBV30; D gene ambiguous. Trimming took 1 base from V and 2 from J, leaving 5 bases between them. Germline CDR1 is GTSNPN and CDR2 is SVGIG (reference sequence). This CDR3 is built from 12 residues. The CDR3 reads CAWSGLQETQYF. As DNA, the CDR3 is TGTGCCTGGAGTGGGTTGCAAGAGACCCAGTACTTC.

The chain links TRBV19 to TRBJ2-7; D is possibly TRBD1 (5 bases). The V gene's germline CDR1 is LNHDA and CDR2 SQIVND (reference sequence). Trimming took off 3 bases at V and 6 bases at J, with 15 bases between the two ends. The CDR3 is made up of 14 amino acids. CDR3 DNA sequence: TGTGCCAGTAGTATCGGCCAGGGTTTAGGCGAGCAGTACTTC. It specifies CASSIGQGLGEQYF.

The chain couples TRBV15 to TRBJ1-2, with no clear D. This CDR3 has 17 residues. Trimming took off 1 base at V and 8 bases at J, with 23 bases between the two ends. The germline CDR1 and CDR2 sequences are LNHNV and YYDKDF (reference sequence). In DNA form, the CDR3 reads TGTGCCACCAGCAGAGTTTTCTCGTTTTCTGAGGATCACGGCTACACCTTC. As protein: CATSRVFSFSEDHGYTF.

The chain combines TRBV14 with TRBJ1-2, with 7 nucleotides matching TRBD1. This CDR3 has 15 amino acids. V was clipped by 1 base and J by 7 bases; unmatched bases: 9. Germline CDR1 reads SGHDN; CDR2 reads FVKESK. The CDR3 region is CASSQVGGAGFGYTF. CDR3 bases: TGTGCCAGCAGCCAAGTAGGGGGCGCCGGCTTTGGCTACACCTTC.

The J gene is TRBJ1-1, the V gene TRBV11-2, with a tentative D call TRBD1 (6 bases). V gave up 5 bases and J gave up 0 bases, with 16 bases separating them. CDR3 length: 16 residues. The V gene's germline CDR1 is SGHAT and CDR2 FQNNGV. This CDR3 is CASSHKGGTLNTEAFF. The CDR3 bases are TGTGCCAGCAGCCATAAGGGGGGCACGTTGAACACTGAAGCTTTCTTT.

This clone was picked up one time. This chain connects TRBV4-1 to TRBJ2-5; 7 nucleotides agree with TRBD1. Losses at the gene ends were 1 base for V and 4 bases for J; bases not matched to a gene: 6. Germline V CDR1 and CDR2: MGHRA, YSYEKL. The CDR3 consists of 15 residues. DNA for the CDR3: TGCGCCAGCAGCCAAGCCACAGGGGTAGGAGAGACCCAGTACTTC. The encoded protein is CASSQATGVGETQYF.

The CDR3 nucleotides are TGCAGCACGGGACTAGCGGGTTACAATGAGCAGTTCTTC. It yields the protein CSTGLAGYNEQFF. The chain joins TRBV29-1 to TRBJ2-1, with 12 positions matching TRBD2. The CDR3 has 13 amino acids. The V segment lost 8 bases and the J segment 4 bases; nucleotides outside the gene matches: 3. Per germline, CDR1 SQVTM and CDR2 ANQGSEA.

This clone has only a few counts. The genes are TRBV10-3 and TRBJ1-1; D might be TRBD1 (6 bases). The CDR3 contains 13 residues. V was shortened by 7 bases and J by 6 bases, with 15 bases between the two germline ends. CDR1 and CDR2 from the germline V gene are ENHRY and SYGVKD. CDR3 DNA sequence: TGTGCCATCAACGAAAGGGGGAGTCCTGAAGCTTTCTTT. It translates to CAINERGSPEAFF.

Details on this clone: Relative to the germline gene, one junction end is altered; a read error may explain this. The chain is built from TRBV6-5 and TRBJ2-1, with a tentative D call TRBD1 (6 bases). Per germline, CDR1 MNHEY and CDR2 SVGAGI. The CDR3 is 14 residues long. CDR3 in amino acids: CASRGGQIYYEQFF. CDR3 coding DNA: TGTGCCAGCCGAGGGGGACAAATCTACTATGAGCAGTTCTTC.

The chain links TRBV28 to TRBJ2-4, with D possibly matching TRBD1 (7 bases). The CDR3 is 20 amino acids. Trimming shortened V by 5 bases and J by 9 bases, and 35 bases separated the two germline ends. The germline gives CDR1 MDHEN, CDR2 SYDVKM. CDR3 region: CASSPGSPQITGAFGRIQYF. For the CDR3, the DNA is TGTGCCAGCAGTCCCGGGAGCCCTCAAATAACAGGGGCCTTCGGCCGCATTCAGTACTTC.